A selection of T cell receptor beta chains follows, all from one sample in a study of cytomegalovirus exposure and HLA in healthy donors. The assay was immunoSEQ multiplex PCR, and TCRdb's table has in-frame clones only and misses some. Altogether 250,000 to 350,000 clones are present, around 90% being singletons, with the ten largest covering around 0.88%. The sample taken for sequencing was PBMCs. All receptors derive from a man younger than 40 in good health and CMV-seronegative. Each CDR3 is given without its conserved first and last residue.

v_gene,CDR3aa
TRBV28,ASRANRGSHQPQH
TRBV10-3,AISETTGLNTEAF
TRBV11-3,ASSLGRETGELF
TRBV4-3,ASSAAGQGANYGYT
TRBV18,ASSPLSGIASSGNTIY
TRBV15,ATSRDRQPQH
TRBV27,ASCEGPSGAYEQY
TRBV5-1,ASSQSDRESSGNTIY
TRBV6-5,ASSGTGTLEQY
TRBV5-5,ASSSVEGLNYGYT
TRBV6-4,ASSDQTGGRAPLH
TRBV10-3,AISPQGDAGELF
TRBV29-1,SVEGRYGYT
TRBV30,ACDGGLAGRGDTQY
TRBV30,AGTGTDKASPLH
TRBV6-6,ASSYREGDQPQH
TRBV9,ASSEKRWTGGNHEQF
TRBV4-2,ASSQTSGGPRDNEQF
TRBV7-2,ASSFQGGNTEAF
TRBV7-2,ASSLVGQVGTDTQY
TRBV6-6,ASSAGTQVWGEQF
TRBV2,ASSFLAGGTDTQY
TRBV7-2,ASSLTSLANQETQY
TRBV25-1,ASSEYGDRGSLGDGYT
TRBV5-1,ASSFSGGSEKLF
TRBV2,ASSGDSYYNSPLH
TRBV6-6,ASSYRDRSLF
TRBV25-1,ASSEYRLAGSTDTQY
TRBV18,ASSPLAGTYEQY
TRBV6-6,ASTPGQARYQPQH
TRBV5-6,ASSFNRVSEQY
TRBV5-4,ASSARDSNTGELF
TRBV5-1,ASSSGRIFYEQY
TRBV5-8,ASSRLAGGTDTQY
TRBV27,ASMPLPRRTDTQY
TRBV12-5,ASGLAGTGSDTQY
TRBV7-2,ASSPAGGFNEKLF
TRBV5-1,ASSLVDQGEAF
TRBV18,ASSPLGTGPYEQY
TRBV30,AWSVQGRVGYT
TRBV4-1,ASSFRTGDTYNEQF
TRBV4-1,ASSHKDSFHGYT
TRBV4-3,ASSHNPPGQPQH
TRBV4-1,ASSQFRDTESGKLF
TRBV7-9,ASSLRTGGVDEQF
TRBV14,ASSQGGFIYEQY
TRBV7-9,ASSYELGGTGTDTQY
TRBV9,ASSGGGAAYEQY
TRBV6-5,ASSYWGTIDTQY
TRBV21-1,ASSKKGTGEDLATNEKLF
TRBV7-9,ASRQGGGLGNEQF
TRBV5-1,ASSLTDTEAF
TRBV2,ASSETPRSAGALQETQY
TRBV7-9,ASSLDREQY
TRBV7-9,ASSQTANYGYT
TRBV6-5,ASSKGTVNTEAF
TRBV7-2,ASSFAGSDTQY
TRBV7-2,ASSLGGGAQGYT